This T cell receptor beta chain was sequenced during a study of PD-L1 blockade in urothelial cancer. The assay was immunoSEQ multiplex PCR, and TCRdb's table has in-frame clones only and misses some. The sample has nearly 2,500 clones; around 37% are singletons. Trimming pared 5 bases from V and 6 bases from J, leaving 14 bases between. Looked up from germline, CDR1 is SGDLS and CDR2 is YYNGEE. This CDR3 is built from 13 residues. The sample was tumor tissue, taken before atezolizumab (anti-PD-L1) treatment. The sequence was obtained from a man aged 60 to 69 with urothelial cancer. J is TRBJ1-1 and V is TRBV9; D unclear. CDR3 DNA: TGTGCCAGCAGTAAAAGCGGAGATTCTGAAGCTTTCTTT. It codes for CASSKSGDSEAFF.